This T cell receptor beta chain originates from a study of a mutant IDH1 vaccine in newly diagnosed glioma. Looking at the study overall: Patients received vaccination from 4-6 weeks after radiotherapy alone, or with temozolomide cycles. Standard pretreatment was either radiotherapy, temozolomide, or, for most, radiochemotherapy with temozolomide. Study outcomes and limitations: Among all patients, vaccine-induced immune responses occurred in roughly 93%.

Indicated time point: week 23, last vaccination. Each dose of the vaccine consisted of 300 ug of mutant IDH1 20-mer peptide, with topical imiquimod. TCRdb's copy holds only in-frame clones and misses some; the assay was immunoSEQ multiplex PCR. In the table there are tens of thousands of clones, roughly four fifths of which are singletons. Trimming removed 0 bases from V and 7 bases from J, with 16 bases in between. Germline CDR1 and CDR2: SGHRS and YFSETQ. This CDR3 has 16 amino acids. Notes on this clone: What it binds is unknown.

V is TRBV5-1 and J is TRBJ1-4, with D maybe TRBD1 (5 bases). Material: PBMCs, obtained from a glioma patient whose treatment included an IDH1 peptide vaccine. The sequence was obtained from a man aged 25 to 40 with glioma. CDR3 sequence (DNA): TGCGCCAGCAGCTTGGCCTTCGCAGGGCTAAGTGAAAAACTGTTTTTT. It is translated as CASSLAFAGLSEKLFF.